Listed here are 29 T cell receptor beta chains from one sample, sequenced in a study of a mutant IDH1 vaccine in newly diagnosed glioma. Their specific antigens are unknown. Using immunoSEQ multiplex PCR, the repertoire was profiled, and TCRdb retains in-frame clones only, with some absent. The sample has fewer than 75,000 clones, approximately 84% seen once. As for time point: week 11, during vaccination. Vaccine doses each comprised 300 ug of mutant IDH1 20-mer peptide, with topical imiquimod. The sample was PBMCs, taken from a glioma patient whose treatment included an IDH1 peptide vaccine. The origin of the receptors is a woman between 45 and 60 years old with glioma.

V usage is TRBV27 and J usage is TRBJ2-7; tentatively, D is TRBD1 (6 bases). Trimming left V 2 bases short and J 3 bases short, with 14 bases between. The CDR3 contains 15 residues. Germline loops: CDR1 MNHEY, CDR2 SMNVEV (reference sequence). CDR3 amino acids: CASSLQFPGVYEQYF. CDR3 DNA: TGTGCCAGCAGTTTACAATTTCCAGGGGTCTACGAGCAGTACTTC.

The J gene is TRBJ1-1, the V gene TRBV5-5; perhaps TRBD1 as D (6 bases). From germline, CDR1 is SGHKS and CDR2 YYEKEE (reference sequence). CDR3 length equals 13 residues. The V gene lost 1 base and the J gene lost 6 bases, with 10 bases spanning the gap. This chain's CDR3 is CASSLRGDAEAFF. The CDR3, as DNA: TGTGCCAGCAGCTTGAGGGGGGACGCTGAAGCTTTCTTT.

This chain uses TRBV29-1 with TRBJ2-1, with no clear D. V lost 2 bases, J lost 0 bases, and 5 bases lay in between. CDR3 length: 13 amino acids. Germline CDR1 and CDR2: SQVTM and ANQGSEA. The CDR3 DNA reads TGCAGCGTTGAATGGTACTCCTACAATGAGCAGTTCTTC. Protein: CSVEWYSYNEQFF.

V usage is TRBV2 and J usage is TRBJ2-5; D not resolved. The CDR3 loop spans 13 amino acids. The germline V and J ends were trimmed by 0 bases and 7 bases, with 9 bases remaining between them. Germline values: CDR1 SNHLY, CDR2 FYNNEI. CDR3 nucleotide sequence: TGTGCCAGCAGTGAAGCCCCAAGAGGGACCCAGTACTTC. Protein sequence: CASSEAPRGTQYF.

The chain links TRBV6-6 to TRBJ1-4, with a tentative D call TRBD1 (5 bases). Germline V gives CDR1 MNHNY, CDR2 SVGAGI (reference sequence). The CDR3 is made up of 13 amino acids. Trimming pared 7 bases from V and 5 bases from J, leaving 11 bases between. DNA of the CDR3: TGTGCCAGCATGAGGGGACCCAATGAAAAACTGTTTTTT. It encodes CASMRGPNEKLFF.

V gene TRBV5-1 combines with J gene TRBJ2-1, with 9 bases lining up with TRBD1. V lost 3 bases, J lost 4 bases, and 5 bases stayed unmatched. CDR1 SGHRS and CDR2 YFSETQ come from the germline V gene. There are 15 residues in the CDR3. CDR3: CASSWGTGSYNEQFF. In nucleotides, the CDR3 is TGCGCCAGCAGCTGGGGGACAGGGTCGTACAATGAGCAGTTCTTC.

The chain links TRBV30 to TRBJ2-1, with 7 bases identical to TRBD1. With 3 bases clipped from V and 8 bases from J, the junction kept 7 bases outside the gene matches. CDR1 is GTSNPN, CDR2 SVGIG, per germline (reference sequence). The CDR3 is 13 residues long. The CDR3 loop is CAWSDRVSDEQFF. CDR3 in DNA: TGTGCCTGGAGCGACAGGGTCTCTGATGAGCAGTTCTTC. Together with reference TRBV30 and TRBJ2-1, the CDR3 gives the full variable domain: SQTIHQWPATLVQPVGSPLSLECTVEGTSNPNLYWYRQAAGRGLQLLFYSVGIGQISSEVPQNLSASRPQDRQFILSSKKLLLSDSGFYLCAWSDRVSDEQFFGPGTRLTVL.

The chain carries TRBV2 and TRBJ2-7; 7 bases line up with TRBD2. CDR1 is SNHLY and CDR2 is FYNNEI in the germline V gene. V was clipped by 7 bases and J by 6 bases; unmatched bases: 9. The CDR3 extends over 13 amino acids. As DNA, the CDR3 is TGTGCCAGCAAAGGGGAGGGCCTCTCCGAGCAGTACTTC. Translating it yields CASKGEGLSEQYF.

The V call is TRBV7-8, the J call TRBJ2-7; the match to TRBD1 covers 8 bases. Germline-derived CDR1 and CDR2 are SGHVS and FQNEAQ. The length of the CDR3 is 14 residues. The J segment lost 5 bases and the V segment lost 6 bases, leaving 9 bases of the junction unmatched. CDR3 region: CASSSRTGSHEQYF. CDR3 nucleotides: TGTGCCAGCAGTTCACGGACAGGGTCCCACGAGCAGTACTTC.

In DNA form, the CDR3 reads TGTGCCTGGAGTGGGGGGGGCTATGGCTACACCTTC. It specifies CAWSGGGYGYTF. This chain uses TRBV30 with TRBJ1-2, with D possibly being TRBD1 (5 bases). V was clipped by 1 base and J by 4 bases, with 7 bases between them. The CDR3 sequence is 12 residues long. The germline gives CDR1 GTSNPN, CDR2 SVGIG (reference sequence). The whole variable domain, filled in from reference TRBV30 and TRBJ1-2, reads SQTIHQWPATLVQPVGSPLSLECTVEGTSNPNLYWYRQAAGRGLQLLFYSVGIGQISSEVPQNLSASRPQDRQFILSSKKLLLSDSGFYLCAWSGGGYGYTFGSGTRLTVV.

V usage is TRBV5-1 and J usage is TRBJ2-6, with 7 bases matching TRBD2. V lost 1 base to trimming and J lost 2 bases; unmatched junction nucleotides: 6. This CDR3 spans 17 amino acids. CDR1 is SGHRS, CDR2 YFSETQ, per germline. The CDR3 DNA reads as TGCGCCAGCAGCTTGACAGCGGGACGAACTGGGGCCAACGTCCTGACTTTC. Its translation: CASSLTAGRTGANVLTF. The full variable domain, rest sourced from reference TRBV5-1 and TRBJ2-6, is KAGVTQTPRYLIKTRGQQVTLSCSPISGHRSVSWYQQTPGQGLQFLFEYFSETQRNKGNFPGRFSGRQFSNSRSEMNVSTLELGDSALYLCASSLTAGRTGANVLTFGAGSRLTVL.

The chain is built from TRBV19 and TRBJ1-3, with TRBD1 matching over 11 bases. The CDR3 spans 15 residues. Per germline, CDR1 LNHDA and CDR2 SQIVND (reference sequence). Germline trimming cut 7 bases from V and 3 bases from J; bases unmatched to any gene: 5. The CDR3 region has the DNA TGTGCCAGTATCGGACAGGGGGCTTATGGAAACACCATATATTTT. It specifies CASIGQGAYGNTIYF.

The sample holds a few counts of this clone. The chain links TRBV4-1 to TRBJ2-3; 12 bases line up with TRBD2. Germline V gives CDR1 MGHRA, CDR2 YSYEKL. V dropped 0 bases and J dropped 7; count of bases not matched to a gene: 8. The CDR3 runs to 17 residues. This CDR3 reads CASSQEGPSGGANTQYF. Here the CDR3 DNA reads TGCGCCAGCAGCCAAGAGGGGCCTAGCGGGGGGGCAAATACGCAGTATTTT.

This clone was recorded once. This chain links TRBV2 with TRBJ1-5, with a tentative D call TRBD1 (5 bases). Trimming stripped 5 bases from V and 0 bases from J, with 14 bases between. This CDR3 has 16 amino acids. Looked up from germline, CDR1 is SNHLY and CDR2 is FYNNEI. The CDR3: CASSWDSAHSNQPQHF. The DNA of the CDR3 is TGTGCCAGCAGTTGGGACTCTGCACATAGCAATCAGCCCCAGCATTTT.

V usage is TRBV2 and J usage is TRBJ2-2, with 7 bases aligning to TRBD1. Germline trimming cut 6 bases from V and 1 base from J; bases unmatched to any gene: 5. This CDR3 is 15 amino acids long. From germline, CDR1 is SNHLY and CDR2 FYNNEI. CDR3 amino acids: CASSPRTGNTGELFF. CDR3 bases: TGTGCCAGCAGCCCCCGGACAGGGAACACCGGGGAGCTGTTTTTT.

V is TRBV27 and J is TRBJ2-2; maybe TRBD2 (7 bases). The ends were cut back, 7 bases at V and 4 bases at J, with 13 bases in the middle. The CDR3 has 14 amino acids. CDR1 is MNHEY and CDR2 is SMNVEV in the germline V gene (reference sequence). CDR3 residues: CASTSGGPTGELFF. Here the CDR3 DNA reads TGTGCCAGCACTTCCGGGGGGCCCACCGGGGAGCTGTTTTTT.

The rearrangement joins TRBV4-2 to TRBJ1-6; maybe TRBD1 (6 bases). The ends were cut back, 0 bases at V and 4 bases at J, with 10 bases in the middle. The length of the CDR3 is 16 residues. Germline CDR1 and CDR2: LGHNA and YNFKEQ. CDR3 nucleotide sequence: TGTGCCAGCAGCCAAGAAGGGGGGATGTATAATTCACCCCTCCACTTT. Amino acids: CASSQEGGMYNSPLHF.

A single count supports this clone. This chain links TRBV6-1 with TRBJ1-5; possibly TRBD1 for D (6 bases). The CDR3 has 13 residues. CDR1 MNHNS and CDR2 SASEGT come from the germline V gene. V dropped 8 bases and J dropped 4 bases, with 12 bases sitting between them. The DNA for the CDR3 is TGTGCCAGCTCAGACAGGTCGAATCAGCCCCAGCATTTT. It encodes CASSDRSNQPQHF.

This clone was observed a single time. The V call is TRBV5-1, the J call TRBJ2-3; D possibly corresponds to TRBD2 (5 bases). This CDR3 has 14 residues. Germline V gene data show CDR1 as SGHRS and CDR2 as YFSETQ. V was clipped by 6 bases and J by 2 bases, with 13 bases between them. The CDR3 spells CASTTGDLTDTQYF. The CDR3 DNA reads as TGCGCCAGCACCACCGGGGATCTCACAGATACGCAGTATTTT. Combining the CDR3 with reference TRBV5-1 and TRBJ2-3 gives the whole variable domain KAGVTQTPRYLIKTRGQQVTLSCSPISGHRSVSWYQQTPGQGLQFLFEYFSETQRNKGNFPGRFSGRQFSNSRSEMNVSTLELGDSALYLCASTTGDLTDTQYFGPGTRLTVL.

This chain links TRBV19 with TRBJ1-2; the match to TRBD1 covers 9 bases. The CDR3 extends over 14 amino acids. Germline-derived CDR1 and CDR2 are LNHDA and SQIVND (reference sequence). J lost 2 bases, V lost 5 bases, and 3 bases had no gene match. This CDR3 reads CASSYRGQNYGYTF. The CDR3, as DNA: TGTGCCAGTAGTTACAGGGGGCAAAACTATGGCTACACCTTC.

The chain carries TRBV27 and TRBJ1-4, with D hard to call. V lost 0 bases to trimming and J lost 7 bases, with 12 bases between them. The CDR3 runs 15 residues. Germline lookup yields CDR1 MNHEY and CDR2 SMNVEV (reference sequence). DNA for the CDR3: TGTGCCAGCAGTTTATCGGCGAGGAATCTTGAAAAACTGTTTTTT. Residues: CASSLSARNLEKLFF.

The CDR3 region has the DNA TGCAGCGTTGTACAACAGCTCGACACTGAAGCTTTCTTT. Residues: CSVVQQLDTEAFF. The rearrangement links TRBV29-1 to TRBJ1-1; D gene unclear. Germline-derived CDR1 and CDR2 are SQVTM and ANQGSEA. The CDR3 has 13 residues. Trimming shortened V by 4 bases and J by 3 bases, and 12 bases separated the two germline ends.

The table lists this clone with a few counts. The chain combines TRBV2 with TRBJ1-1; tentative D call: TRBD1 (5 bases). The CDR3 has 17 residues. Germline CDR1 SNHLY, CDR2 FYNNEI. Trimming pared 8 bases from V and 1 base from J, leaving 23 bases between. CDR3 protein: CASGRGPPRIQNTEAFF. CDR3 DNA sequence: TGTGCCAGCGGGAGGGGCCCCCCACGAATTCAGAACACTGAAGCTTTCTTT.

V is TRBV27 and J is TRBJ1-1; perhaps TRBD1 as D (5 bases). Trimming pared 5 bases from V and 6 bases from J, leaving 16 bases between. Germline V CDR1 and CDR2: MNHEY, SMNVEV (reference sequence). The CDR3 sequence is 14 residues long. Written as DNA, the CDR3 is TGTGCCAGCAGTAAATACGGGGGGGAGGCTGAAGCTTTCTTT. Residues: CASSKYGGEAEAFF.

The chain recombines TRBV25-1 with TRBJ2-6, with D uncertain. V was trimmed by 4 bases and J by 0 bases, leaving 7 bases between them. Germline CDR1 reads MGHDK; CDR2 reads SYGVNS. There are 15 residues in the CDR3. Here the CDR3 DNA reads TGTGCCAGCAGTGGGGTAGCCTCTGGGGCCAACGTCCTGACTTTC. It codes for CASSGVASGANVLTF.

CDR3 protein: CAIKGTGGSNQPQHF. CDR3 coding DNA: TGTGCCATCAAAGGGACAGGGGGTAGCAATCAGCCCCAGCATTTT. The chain has TRBV10-3 and TRBJ1-5, with 11 positions matching TRBD1. The CDR3 runs to 15 residues. V trimming: 7 bases; J trimming: 0 bases; junction bases outside the gene matches: 2. Germline assignment: CDR1 ENHRY and CDR2 SYGVKD.

The chain links TRBV6-5 to TRBJ1-3, with 8 nucleotides matching TRBD1. This CDR3 comprises 14 residues. The V gene's germline CDR1 is MNHEY and CDR2 SVGAGI. J gave up 1 base and V 6 bases, and 2 bases lay outside the gene matches. CDR3 in amino acids: CASRQGESGNTIYF. The CDR3 region has the DNA TGTGCCAGCAGACAGGGGGAATCTGGAAACACCATATATTTT.

The chain is built from TRBV29-1 and TRBJ2-5, with 9 bases lining up with TRBD2. This CDR3 spans 16 amino acids. Trimming cost V 4 bases and J 5 bases; bases outside gene matches: 14. From germline, CDR1 is SQVTM and CDR2 ANQGSEA. In nucleotides, the CDR3 is TGCAGCGTTGGACCCTCCCCTAGCGGGGTAGCGGAGACCCAGTACTTC. Residues: CSVGPSPSGVAETQYF.

J is TRBJ1-2 and V is TRBV7-2, with D possibly TRBD1 on 6 matching bases. Trimming left V 5 bases short and J 0 bases short, with 13 bases between. Germline lookup yields CDR1 SGHTA and CDR2 FQGNSA. There are 15 residues in the CDR3. DNA for the CDR3: TGTGCCAGCAGCGGCCGGACAGCTGCTAACTATGGCTACACCTTC. As protein: CASSGRTAANYGYTF.